This T cell receptor beta chain was sequenced for a study of shared clonotypes between healthy human individuals. The genomic DNA of each subset was split evenly across several immunoSEQ plates. TCRdb's copy holds only in-frame clones and misses some; the assay was immunoSEQ multiplex PCR. The data show 450,000 to 600,000 clones, with approximately 79% seen just once and about 12% held by the top ten. The germline CDR1 and CDR2 sequences are KGHSH and LQKENI. There are 15 residues in the CDR3. Trimming removed 1 base from V and 3 bases from J, with 12 bases in between. Sequences were obtained from PBMCs. The rearrangement joins TRBV18 to TRBJ1-1; D perhaps matches TRBD1 (5 bases). The sequence derives from a woman aged 40 to 50 in good health. Some clones in this sample may be carry-over from other donors' samples. The CDR3 region is CASSPLQGRDTEAFF. DNA for the CDR3: TGTGCCAGCTCACCACTGCAGGGCAGGGACACTGAAGCTTTCTTT. Together with reference TRBV18 and TRBJ1-1, the CDR3 gives the full variable domain: NAGVMQNPRHLVRRRGQEARLRCSPMKGHSHVYWYRQLPEEGLKFMVYLQKENIIDESGMPKERFSAEFPKEGPSILRIQQVVRGDSAAYFCASSPLQGRDTEAFFGQGTRLTVV.